The clone carrying this T cell receptor (beta chain) was seen ten or more times. The template was RNA from unsorted bulk tissue. The normal lung tissue was taken more than 3 cm from the tumor edge. J was trimmed by 5 bases and V by 6 bases; bases with no gene match: 11. There are 15 residues in the CDR3. A modified ARM-PCR protocol with three rounds of nested PCR amplified TCRbeta. TCRdb reprocessed the multiplex PCR reads via MiXCR and lists one record per CDR3 protein. The table lists tens of thousands of distinct CDR3 sequences, about two thirds of them singletons. This entry comes from a study of tumor and adjacent non-tumor tissue in lung cancer.

Sequencing used distant non-tumor lung tissue. The rearrangement joins TRBV12-3 or TRBV12-4 to TRBJ2-5; TRBD2 matches 8 bases. This clonotype originated in a woman aged 50 to 60 with non-small cell lung cancer. This chain's CDR3 is CASSPILVAGETQYF. The DNA for the CDR3 is TGTGCCAGCAGCCCTATCTTAGTAGCGGGGGAGACCCAGTACTTC.